These 11 T cell receptor beta chains share one sample of origin, sequenced in a study of CD8 T cells in Susac syndrome. Random-hexamer reverse transcription was applied to about 0.45 to 1 ug RNA. In TCRdb, the immunoSEQ multiplex PCR reads were re-called with MiXCR into one record per CDR3 protein. The table includes over 150,000 distinct CDR3 sequences, roughly 92% detected once. Material for sequencing was CD4+ T cells from PBMCs. These receptors were obtained from a human donor with multiple sclerosis.

This chain uses TRBV20-1 with TRBJ2-7, with 7 bases that match TRBD2. The CDR3 is 15 residues long. Per germline, CDR1 DFQATT and CDR2 SNEGSKA (reference sequence). The ends lost 4 bases at V and 2 bases at J; junction bases unmatched: 11. Here the CDR3 reads CSAKGGRESAYEQYF. The CDR3 DNA reads TGCAGTGCTAAGGGTGGGCGGGAGTCTGCCTACGAGCAGTACTTC.

This CDR3 is CASSLNDGPGQPQHF. Written as DNA, the CDR3 is TGTGCCAGCAGTCTCAACGACGGTCCGGGCCAGCCCCAGCATTTT. The J gene is TRBJ1-5, the V gene TRBV12-3 or TRBV12-4; D is uncertain. The length of the CDR3 is 15 residues. V was trimmed by 5 bases and J by 7 bases, leaving 18 bases between them.

The rearrangement uses TRBV18 and TRBJ2-5; TRBD1 aligns across 8 bases. Germline CDR1 reads KGHSH; CDR2 reads LQKENI. This CDR3 comprises 14 residues. V lost 3 bases and J lost 4; bases outside the gene matches: 4. CDR3 nucleotides: TGTGCCAGCTCACCCGGACAGGGACTAGAGACCCAGTACTTC. It codes for CASSPGQGLETQYF.

This chain connects TRBV4-3 to TRBJ1-4; no clear D gene. Germline V gives CDR1 LGHNA, CDR2 YSLEER. This CDR3 comprises 16 residues. V lost 4 bases, J lost 2 bases, and 14 bases lay in between. The CDR3 DNA follows: TGCGCCAGCAGCCCCACTTCCCTGGGGACTAATGAAAAACTGTTTTTT. Its translation: CASSPTSLGTNEKLFF.

The chain uses TRBV5-4 and TRBJ2-7; 8 nucleotides line up with TRBD1. Trimming took 3 bases from V and 6 from J; bases not matched to a gene: 8. The germline V gene has CDR1 SGHNT and CDR2 YYREEE (reference sequence). The CDR3 covers 14 residues. The CDR3 DNA reads as TGTGCCAGCAGCTCAAGACAGGGGCGAGCCGAGCAGTACTTC. This codes for CASSSRQGRAEQYF.

V gene TRBV7-2 combines with J gene TRBJ1-2; the match to TRBD1 covers 7 bases. J was trimmed by 4 bases and V by 5 bases; bases with no gene match: 7. The germline gives CDR1 SGHTA, CDR2 FQGNSA. The CDR3 is 14 residues long. The DNA for the CDR3 is TGTGCCAGCAGCCACGGGGACAGCCTCTATGGCTACACCTTC. Protein: CASSHGDSLYGYTF.

The rearrangement joins TRBV20-1 to TRBJ1-1; D is uncertain. Germline V gene data show CDR1 as DFQATT and CDR2 as SNEGSKA (reference sequence). This CDR3 has 10 residues. V was trimmed by 8 bases and J by 7 bases, leaving 11 bases between them. CDR3 protein: CSLRSNEAFF. The CDR3, as DNA: TGCAGTCTGAGGTCAAATGAAGCTTTCTTT.

The chain uses TRBV18 and TRBJ2-1, with 8 bases identical to TRBD1. The ends lost 4 bases at V and 5 bases at J; junction bases unmatched: 7. The CDR3 length is 15 residues. Germline lookup yields CDR1 KGHSH and CDR2 LQKENI. The chain's CDR3 is CASSLWTGQNNEQFF. In DNA form, the CDR3 reads TGTGCCAGCTCACTATGGACAGGGCAAAACAATGAGCAGTTCTTC. Using reference TRBV18 and TRBJ2-1 for the parts outside the CDR3, the full variable domain is NAGVMQNPRHLVRRRGQEARLRCSPMKGHSHVYWYRQLPEEGLKFMVYLQKENIIDESGMPKERFSAEFPKEGPSILRIQQVVRGDSAAYFCASSLWTGQNNEQFFGPGTRLTVL.

V gene TRBV3-1 combines with J gene TRBJ1-5; D is uncertain. The V end was cut by 6 bases, the J end by 0 bases, with 12 bases between. The V gene's germline CDR1 is LGHDT and CDR2 YNNKEL (reference sequence). This CDR3 spans 15 amino acids. CDR3 sequence: CASRDGFYSNQPQHF. Written as DNA, the CDR3 is TGTGCCAGCAGGGATGGATTTTATAGCAATCAGCCCCAGCATTTT.

The chain combines TRBV12-3 or TRBV12-4 with TRBJ1-2, with D hard to call. V was pared by 3 bases and J by 1 base, with 6 bases between. The CDR3 consists of 13 residues. The CDR3 nucleotides are TGTGCCAGCAGTTTCGGGAGTAACTATGGCTACACCTTC. It specifies CASSFGSNYGYTF.

V usage is TRBV29-1 and J usage is TRBJ2-5, with D uncertain. Per germline, CDR1 SQVTM and CDR2 ANQGSEA. CDR3 length equals 12 residues. V was trimmed by 3 bases and J by 5 bases, leaving 10 bases between them. The CDR3 protein is CSVDERLETQYF. CDR3 nucleotide sequence: TGCAGCGTTGATGAGCGTCTGGAGACCCAGTACTTC.